The clone carrying this T cell receptor beta chain was counted a few times. Its antigen is still unknown. This record belongs to a study of cytomegalovirus exposure and HLA in healthy donors. The CDR3 is made up of 16 amino acids. Germline loops: CDR1 ENHRY, CDR2 SYGVKD. Trimming cost V 3 bases and J 3 bases, with 17 bases left between them. PCR employed 60 Vbeta and 13 Jbeta primers. Clones were sequenced by immunoSEQ multiplex PCR, and TCRdb holds only the in-frame ones, with some missing. The table includes 200,000 to 250,000 clones, about 72% detected once. Study-level results: Rarity marked most TCR sequences, yet some public TCRs occurred in many donors. It was taken for granted in presence/absence analyses that sequencing depth across donors was roughly uniform.

The V gene is TRBV10-3, the J gene TRBJ1-1, with D possibly matching TRBD1 (5 bases). Sequenced material: PBMCs. The TCR sequence derives from a male donor in good health and CMV-seronegative. The CDR3 sequence is CAISDRVGDLDTEAFF. The DNA for the CDR3 is TGTGCCATCAGTGACCGGGTAGGGGACTTGGACACTGAAGCTTTCTTT.